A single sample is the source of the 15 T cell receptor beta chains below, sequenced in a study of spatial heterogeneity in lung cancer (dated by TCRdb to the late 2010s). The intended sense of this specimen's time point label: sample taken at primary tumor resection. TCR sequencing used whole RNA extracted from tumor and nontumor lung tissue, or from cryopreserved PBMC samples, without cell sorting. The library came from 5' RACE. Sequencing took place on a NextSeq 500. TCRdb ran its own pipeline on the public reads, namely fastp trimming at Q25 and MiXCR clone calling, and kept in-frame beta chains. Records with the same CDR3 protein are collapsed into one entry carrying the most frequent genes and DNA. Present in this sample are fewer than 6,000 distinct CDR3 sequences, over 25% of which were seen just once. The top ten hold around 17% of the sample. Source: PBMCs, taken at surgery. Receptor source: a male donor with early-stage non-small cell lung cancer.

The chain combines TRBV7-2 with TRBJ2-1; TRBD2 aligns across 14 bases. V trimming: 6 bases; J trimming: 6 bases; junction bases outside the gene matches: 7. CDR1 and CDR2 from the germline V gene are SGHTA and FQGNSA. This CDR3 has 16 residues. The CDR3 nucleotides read TGTGCCAGCAGACCCCGGACTAGCGGGAGGTCCAATGAGCAGTTCTTC. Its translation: CASRPRTSGRSNEQFF.

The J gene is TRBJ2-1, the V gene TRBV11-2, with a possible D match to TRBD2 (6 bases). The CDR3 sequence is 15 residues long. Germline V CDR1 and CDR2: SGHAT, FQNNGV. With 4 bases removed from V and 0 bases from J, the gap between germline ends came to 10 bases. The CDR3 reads CASSWTTSSYNEQFF. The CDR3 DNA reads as TGTGCCAGCAGCTGGACTACTAGCTCCTACAATGAGCAGTTCTTC.

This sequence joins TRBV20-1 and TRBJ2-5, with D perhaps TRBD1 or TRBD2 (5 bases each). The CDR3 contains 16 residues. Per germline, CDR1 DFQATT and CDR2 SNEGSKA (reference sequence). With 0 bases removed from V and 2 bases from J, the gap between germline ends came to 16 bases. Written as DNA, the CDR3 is TGCAGTGCTAGAGATTTTAGAGGGGCGTTTCAAGAGACCCAGTACTTC. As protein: CSARDFRGAFQETQYF.

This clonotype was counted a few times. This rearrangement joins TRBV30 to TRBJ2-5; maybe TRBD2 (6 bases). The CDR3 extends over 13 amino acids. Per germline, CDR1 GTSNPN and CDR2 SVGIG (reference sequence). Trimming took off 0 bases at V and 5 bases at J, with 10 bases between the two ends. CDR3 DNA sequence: TGTGCCTGGAGTGTTGGAGGGCGGGAGACCCAGTACTTC. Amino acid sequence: CAWSVGGRETQYF.

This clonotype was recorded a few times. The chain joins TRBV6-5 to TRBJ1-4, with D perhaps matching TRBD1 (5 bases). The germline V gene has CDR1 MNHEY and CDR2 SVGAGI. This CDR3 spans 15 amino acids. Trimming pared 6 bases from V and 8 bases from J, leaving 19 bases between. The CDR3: CASSLTRDLGEKLFF. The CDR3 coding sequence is TGTGCCAGCAGCCTCACCCGGGACTTGGGAGAAAAACTGTTTTTT.

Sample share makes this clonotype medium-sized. The CDR3 reads CASSSTHPARVSTGELFF. CDR3 nucleotide sequence: TGTGCCAGCAGCTCAACCCACCCTGCCCGGGTCTCCACCGGGGAGCTGTTTTTT. V is TRBV7-3 and J is TRBJ2-2; D not resolved. From germline, CDR1 is SGHTA and CDR2 FQGTGA. Between the trimmed V and J ends, which lost 4 bases and 4 bases, there was a span of 22 bases. The CDR3 runs 18 residues.

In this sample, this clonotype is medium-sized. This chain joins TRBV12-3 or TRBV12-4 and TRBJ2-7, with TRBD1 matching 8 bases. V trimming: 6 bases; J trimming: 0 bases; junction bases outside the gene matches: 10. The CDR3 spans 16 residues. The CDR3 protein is CASRTSDRGHSYEQYF. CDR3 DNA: TGTGCCAGCAGGACCTCCGACAGGGGCCACTCCTACGAGCAGTACTTC.

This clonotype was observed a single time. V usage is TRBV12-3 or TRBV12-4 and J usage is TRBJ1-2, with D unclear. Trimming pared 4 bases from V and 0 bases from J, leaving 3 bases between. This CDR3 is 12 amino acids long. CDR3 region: CASSSSNYGYTF. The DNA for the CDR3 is TGTGCCAGCAGTTCATCTAACTATGGCTACACCTTC.

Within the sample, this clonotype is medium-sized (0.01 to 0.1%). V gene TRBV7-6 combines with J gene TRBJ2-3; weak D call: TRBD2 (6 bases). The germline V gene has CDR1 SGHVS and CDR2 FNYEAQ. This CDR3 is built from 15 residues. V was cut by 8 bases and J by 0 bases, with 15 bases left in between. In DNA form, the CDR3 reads TGTGCCAGCTCGCGGGGTCGGCCTAGCACAGATACGCAGTATTTT. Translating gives CASSRGRPSTDTQYF. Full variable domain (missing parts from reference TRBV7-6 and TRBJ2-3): GAGVSQSPRYKVTKRGQDVALRCDPISGHVSLYWYRQALGQGPEFLTYFNYEAQQDKSGLPNDRFSAERPEGSISTLTIQRTEQRDSAMYRCASSRGRPSTDTQYFGPGTRLTVL.

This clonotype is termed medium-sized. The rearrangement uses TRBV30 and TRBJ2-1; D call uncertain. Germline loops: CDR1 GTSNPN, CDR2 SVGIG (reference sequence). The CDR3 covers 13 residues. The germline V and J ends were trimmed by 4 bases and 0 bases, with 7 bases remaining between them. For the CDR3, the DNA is TGTGCCTGGACAGTGAGCTCCTACAATGAGCAGTTCTTC. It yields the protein CAWTVSSYNEQFF. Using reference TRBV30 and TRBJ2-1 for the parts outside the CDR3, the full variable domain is SQTIHQWPATLVQPVGSPLSLECTVEGTSNPNLYWYRQAAGRGLQLLFYSVGIGQISSEVPQNLSASRPQDRQFILSSKKLLLSDSGFYLCAWTVSSYNEQFFGPGTRLTVL.

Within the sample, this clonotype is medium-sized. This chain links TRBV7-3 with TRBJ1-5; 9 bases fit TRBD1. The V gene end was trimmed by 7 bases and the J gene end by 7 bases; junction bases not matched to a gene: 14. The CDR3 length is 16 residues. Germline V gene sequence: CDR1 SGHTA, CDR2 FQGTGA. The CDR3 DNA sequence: TGTGCCAGCAATCTCTTCCGCACAGGGGGCCTCCAGCCCCAGCATTTT. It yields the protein CASNLFRTGGLQPQHF.

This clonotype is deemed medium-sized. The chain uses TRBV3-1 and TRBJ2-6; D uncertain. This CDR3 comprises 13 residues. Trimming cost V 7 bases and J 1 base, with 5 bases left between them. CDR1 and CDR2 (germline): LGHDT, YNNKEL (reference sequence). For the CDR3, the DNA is TGTGCCAGCACCCGATCTGGGGCCAACGTCCTGACTTTC. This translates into CASTRSGANVLTF.

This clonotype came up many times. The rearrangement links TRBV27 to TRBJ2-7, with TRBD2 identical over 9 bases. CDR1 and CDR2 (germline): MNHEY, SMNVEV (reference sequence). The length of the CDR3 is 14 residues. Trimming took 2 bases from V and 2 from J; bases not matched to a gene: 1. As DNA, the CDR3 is TGTGCCAGCAGTTTAGCGGGAGGGACCTACGAGCAGTACTTC. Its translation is CASSLAGGTYEQYF.

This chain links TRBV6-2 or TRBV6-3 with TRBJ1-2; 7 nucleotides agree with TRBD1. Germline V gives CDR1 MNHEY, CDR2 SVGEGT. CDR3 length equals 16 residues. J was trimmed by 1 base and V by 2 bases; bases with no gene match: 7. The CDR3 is CASSYDRDGLNYGYTF. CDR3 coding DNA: TGTGCCAGCAGTTACGACAGGGACGGGCTTAACTATGGCTACACCTTC.

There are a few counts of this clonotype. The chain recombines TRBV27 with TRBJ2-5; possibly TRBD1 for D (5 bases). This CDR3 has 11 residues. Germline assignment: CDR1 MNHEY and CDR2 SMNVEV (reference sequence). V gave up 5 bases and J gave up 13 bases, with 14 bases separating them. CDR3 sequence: CASSQGVRWYF. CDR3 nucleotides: TGTGCCAGCAGTCAGGGTGTTAGGTGGTACTTC.